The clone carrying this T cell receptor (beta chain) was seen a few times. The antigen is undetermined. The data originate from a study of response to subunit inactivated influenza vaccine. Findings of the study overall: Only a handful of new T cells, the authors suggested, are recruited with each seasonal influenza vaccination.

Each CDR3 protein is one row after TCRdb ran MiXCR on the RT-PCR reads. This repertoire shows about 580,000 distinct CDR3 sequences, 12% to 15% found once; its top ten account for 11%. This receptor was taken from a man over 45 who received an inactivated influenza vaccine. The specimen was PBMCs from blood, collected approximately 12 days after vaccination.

The CDR3 is CASSATGNSYNEQFF. CDR3 DNA: TGTGCCAGTAGTGCGACCGGGAACTCCTACAATGAGCAGTTCTTC. The chain joins TRBV19 to TRBJ2-1, with a possible D match to TRBD2 (5 bases). The CDR3 has 15 amino acids. Trimming cost V 5 bases and J 0 bases, with 11 bases left between them. Germline-derived CDR1 and CDR2 are LNHDA and SQIVND (reference sequence).